This TCR beta chain was captured in a study of type 1 regulatory T cells. General study findings and limits: Compared with non-Tr1 cells, Tr1 cells showed a narrower TCR repertoire.

One entry per CDR3 protein results from TCRdb running MiXCR on the reads. In the table there are tens of thousands of distinct CDR3 sequences, 20% of which are singletons. The CDR3 is 15 residues long. The germline CDR1 and CDR2 sequences are SGHRS and YFSETQ. Trimming pared 0 bases from V and 9 bases from J, leaving 13 bases between. This clonotype was seen a few times. What it binds is unknown. This TCR was sampled from a human donor in good health. Sequencing was performed on cultured type 1 regulatory T (Tr1) cells, either the whole culture or a sorted fraction (not recorded which). This sequence joins TRBV5-1 and TRBJ1-6; the D gene is possibly TRBD1 (5 bases). This chain's CDR3 is CASSLGQSAGSPLHF. The CDR3 region has the DNA TGCGCCAGCAGCTTGGGACAGAGCGCAGGTTCACCCCTCCACTTT.